The following is a T cell receptor (beta chain) sequence with its context. This entry belongs to a study of blood T cell repertoires in COVID-19. Trimming took 0 bases from V and 8 from J; bases not matched to a gene: 8. The CDR3 is 15 residues long. The V gene's germline CDR1 is SGHNT and CDR2 YENEEA. Profiling relied on immunoSEQ multiplex PCR, and the TCRdb table lists in-frame clones only, not all of them. Of fewer than 250,000 clones listed, roughly four fifths are singletons. Sequenced input: peripheral blood. This receptor was taken from a woman aged 65 to 85 with active or convalescent COVID-19. The chain has TRBV11-3 and TRBJ1-1; the match to TRBD1 covers 8 bases. CDR3 nucleotides: TGTGCCAGCAGCTTAGAAGGCGGACAGGGAAGAGAAGCTTTCTTT. Its protein product is CASSLEGGQGREAFF.